This is a list of T cell receptor beta chains from one sample in a study of beta chain features in type 1 diabetes. Using immunoSEQ multiplex PCR, the repertoire was profiled, and TCRdb retains in-frame clones only, with some absent. The sample shows approximately 600,000 clones, around an eighth of them seen only once. Material for sequencing was naive CD4+ T cells from blood. The source of these receptors is a man aged 25-45 years with type 1 diabetes. Both conserved end residues are part of each CDR3. D genes are given only for firm matches. Where a row states a size, it is once, few, many or the class of an expanded clone; other rows omit it.

>.|.|TRBV28|TRBJ2-6
TGTGCCAGCAGTTTGGTGGCCAACTCTGGGGCCAACGTCCTGACTTTC
CASSLVANSGANVLTF
>few|TRBD2|TRBV14|TRBJ2-1
TGTGCCAGCAGCGGGCCGGGACTAGCGGGGAGGAATGAGCAGTTCTTC
CASSGPGLAGRNEQFF
>few|.|TRBV7-2|TRBJ2-7
TGTGCCAGCAGCTTAGGAGGGACAATCACCTACGAGCAGTACTTC
CASSLGGTITYEQYF
>.|.|TRBV6-5|TRBJ1-2
TGTGCCAGCAGTTCAGGGCGCGCGGGCGGCTACACCTTC
CASSSGRAGGYTF
>.|TRBD1|TRBV6-1|TRBJ1-5
TGTGCCAGCAGCCCAGGACAGGGTATCGAGCCCCAGCATTTT
CASSPGQGIEPQHF
>.|.|TRBV30|TRBJ1-5
TGTGCCTGGAGTGTAGGGGACCATAGCAATCAGCCCCAGCATTTT
CAWSVGDHSNQPQHF
>.|.|TRBV19|TRBJ2-7
TGTGCCAGTAGCGGGAACCAGGCCGCGGACGAGCAGTACTTC
CASSGNQAADEQYF
>few|TRBD1|TRBV4-2|TRBJ2-7
TGTGCCAGCAGCCGGGGACTCCCGGGACAGGGGGCATACGAGCAGTACTTC
CASSRGLPGQGAYEQYF
>few|.|TRBV7-2|TRBJ1-3
TGTGCCAGCAGCTTAGTGAGAAACACCATATATTTT
CASSLVRNTIYF
>few|.|TRBV18|TRBJ2-7
TGTGCCAGCTCACCACTGGCAGGTAACTACGAGCAGTACTTC
CASSPLAGNYEQYF
>few|TRBD1|TRBV11-2|TRBJ2-7
TGTGCCAGCAGCTTAGTATGGGACAGTTCCTACGAGCAGTACTTC
CASSLVWDSSYEQYF
>few|TRBD1|TRBV5-1|TRBJ2-7
TGCGCCAGCAGCGAGACAGGGTTCGAGCAGTACTTC
CASSETGFEQYF
>.|TRBD1|TRBV10-2|TRBJ2-6
TGCGCCAGTTCGGGACAGGGGATCTCTGGGGCCAACGTCCTGACTTTC
CASSGQGISGANVLTF
>few|.|TRBV7-9|TRBJ1-5
TGTGCCAGCAGTCTTTCAGGGGATCAGCCCCAGCATTTT
CASSLSGDQPQHF
>few|.|TRBV28|TRBJ1-2
TGTGCCAGCACCGCCGGATATGGCTACACCTTC
CASTAGYGYTF
>.|.|TRBV7-9|TRBJ2-5
TGTGCCAGCAGCTTTTTGGGTCGAGAGACCCAGTACTTC
CASSFLGRETQYF
>once|TRBD2|TRBV7-2|TRBJ2-7
TGTGCCAGCAGCTTAACAGCGGGGGGGGACTACGAGCAGTACTTC
CASSLTAGGDYEQYF
>few|TRBD1|TRBV2|TRBJ1-6
TGTGCCAGCACTGGGGGGACAGTGGGCAATTCACCCCTCCACTTT
CASTGGTVGNSPLHF
>.|.|TRBV2|TRBJ1-5
TGTGCCAGCAGTGTTTTGAGTGGCAATCAGCCCCAGCATTTT
CASSVLSGNQPQHF
>.|.|TRBV7-2|TRBJ2-4
TGTGCCAGCAGCTTCCGGGGTGACATTGTTAATATAGCCAAAAACATTCAGTACTTC
CASSFRGDIVNIAKNIQYF
>.|TRBD2|TRBV9|TRBJ2-1
TGTGCCAGCAGCGTAAATAGCGGGGGCTACAATGAGCAGTTCTTC
CASSVNSGGYNEQFF